What follows are 23 T cell receptor beta chains derived from one specimen sequenced in a study of blood T cells in healthy people across ages. A sample-barcoded 5' primer and a J-beta primer mix were used in a second PCR of roughly 6 to 11 cycles. From the 5' RACE reads, TCRdb called clonotypes with MiXCR, one entry per CDR3 protein. The sample carries 600,000 to 1,000,000 distinct CDR3 sequences, over 45% recorded once. Sequencing was carried out using blood. These receptors all stem from a man aged 25 to 45 in good health.

The chain is built from TRBV18 and TRBJ2-5, with 7 bases matching TRBD1. The CDR3 is made up of 15 amino acids. In germline, CDR1 is KGHSH, CDR2 LQKENI. V dropped 3 bases and J dropped 1; count of bases not matched to a gene: 5. CDR3 sequence reads: CASSPAGTVQETQYF. CDR3 sequence (DNA): TGTGCCAGCTCACCGGCCGGGACAGTCCAAGAGACCCAGTACTTC.

V and J are TRBV20-1 and TRBJ1-4, with no clear D. The CDR3 contains 13 residues. The germline V and J ends were trimmed by 3 bases and 4 bases, with 9 bases remaining between them. The germline V gene encodes CDR1 DFQATT and CDR2 SNEGSKA (reference sequence). The DNA for the CDR3 is TGCAGTGCTAGTGAAGGGCATAATGAAAAACTGTTTTTT. This codes for CSASEGHNEKLFF.

This chain connects TRBV29-1 to TRBJ2-7; no reliable D call. The CDR3 spans 15 residues. Trimming left V 1 base short and J 4 bases short, with 17 bases between. The V gene's germline CDR1 is SQVTM and CDR2 ANQGSEA. For the CDR3, the DNA is TGCAGCGTTGAAGTCCGTGGCAGTCCCCAATACGAGCAGTACTTC. Its protein is CSVEVRGSPQYEQYF.

The gene calls are TRBV20-1 and TRBJ2-6, with no clear D. Trimming cost V 3 bases and J 2 bases, with 5 bases left between them. Germline V CDR1 and CDR2: DFQATT, SNEGSKA (reference sequence). The CDR3 runs to 13 residues. The CDR3 sequence is CSASQAGANVLTF. CDR3 DNA sequence: TGCAGTGCTAGTCAGGCTGGGGCCAACGTCCTGACTTTC.

The chain joins TRBV20-1 to TRBJ2-5; 9 bases are shared with TRBD2. The J segment lost 5 bases and the V segment lost 1 base, leaving 5 bases of the junction unmatched. Germline V gene sequence: CDR1 DFQATT, CDR2 SNEGSKA (reference sequence). The CDR3 length is 14 residues. In DNA form, the CDR3 reads TGCAGTGCTAGAGTTAGGAGCGGGGGGGAGACCCAGTACTTC. It codes for CSARVRSGGETQYF.

This chain connects TRBV30 to TRBJ2-4, with D tentatively TRBD1 (5 bases). The germline CDR1 and CDR2 sequences are GTSNPN and SVGIG (reference sequence). CDR3 length equals 14 residues. Trimming cost V 5 bases and J 9 bases, with 20 bases left between them. The CDR3 nucleotides read TGTGCCTGGCGCCAACAGGCCGCTGTAGGCATTCAGTACTTC. Residues: CAWRQQAAVGIQYF.

The chain links TRBV12-3 or TRBV12-4 to TRBJ2-7, with 7 bases fitting TRBD1. CDR3 length equals 14 residues. After removal of 6 bases from V and 5 bases from J, the junction contained 10 bases not matched to a gene. DNA for the CDR3: TGTGCCAGCAGCCCCGGACAGGACGAGAACGAGCAGTACTTC. As protein: CASSPGQDENEQYF.

This clonotype was counted a few times. The CDR3 here is CASSLRADFKEQFF. The CDR3 DNA reads TGTGCCAGCAGTTTACGAGCCGACTTCAAAGAGCAGTTCTTC. The chain joins TRBV27 to TRBJ2-1, with unresolved D. Germline V gives CDR1 MNHEY, CDR2 SMNVEV (reference sequence). The CDR3 covers 14 residues. Trimming took off 2 bases at V and 10 bases at J, with 15 bases between the two ends.

V gene TRBV13 combines with J gene TRBJ1-6, with 7 bases identical to TRBD1. V was pared by 5 bases and J by 5 bases, with 9 bases of the junction left unmatched. The CDR3 covers 16 residues. The germline V gene has CDR1 PRHDT and CDR2 FYEKMQ (reference sequence). CDR3 region: CASSPHGTDNNSPLHF. CDR3 in DNA: TGTGCCAGCAGCCCCCACGGGACAGATAATAATTCACCCCTCCACTTT.

This clonotype has more than one count but fewer than ten. The J gene is TRBJ1-2, the V gene TRBV28, with 8 bases lining up with TRBD1. The CDR3 has 15 amino acids. With 3 bases clipped from V and 6 bases from J, the junction kept 9 bases outside the gene matches. Germline CDR1 reads MDHEN; CDR2 reads SYDVKM. The DNA of the CDR3 is TGTGCCAGCAGTTTCCTTGGACAGGGTTCACATGGCTACACCTTC. Amino acid sequence: CASSFLGQGSHGYTF.

This clonotype was observed once. The gene calls are TRBV6-1 and TRBJ2-5; D not resolved. Trimming removed 1 base at V and 11 bases at J, with 14 bases between. Germline CDR1 MNHNS, CDR2 SASEGT. The CDR3 is 13 amino acids. The CDR3 here is CASSEGQNNEQYF. DNA for the CDR3: TGTGCCAGCAGTGAAGGGCAGAACAATGAGCAGTACTTC.

The chain carries TRBV14 and TRBJ2-7; 7 nucleotides line up with TRBD1. V shed 4 bases and J 6 bases; nucleotides not matched to a gene: 6. The CDR3 sequence is 13 residues long. CDR1 and CDR2 from the germline V gene are SGHDN and FVKESK. The CDR3 nucleotides read TGTGCCAGCAGCCTCGGGACAGTTCGCGAGCAGTACTTC. This codes for CASSLGTVREQYF. Filled out from reference TRBV14 and TRBJ2-7, the complete variable domain reads EAGVTQFPSHSVIEKGQTVTLRCDPISGHDNLYWYRRVMGKEIKFLLHFVKESKQDESGMPNNRFLAERTGGTYSTLKVQPAELEDSGVYFCASSLGTVREQYFGPGTRLTVT.

The rearrangement links TRBV9 to TRBJ2-5, with 8 bases fitting TRBD1. Near its end, the DNA agrees better with TRBJ2-7, so the J call may be wrong. CDR3 length: 14 amino acids. Germline assignment: CDR1 SGDLS and CDR2 YYNGEE. The CDR3 nucleotides read TGTGCCAGCAGCGGACGGACAGGGATGTACGAGCAGTACTTC. This codes for CASSGRTGMYEQYF.

This clonotype was counted once. V and J are TRBV18 and TRBJ2-1, with D tentatively TRBD1 or TRBD2 (5 bases each). The end of the DNA aligns better with TRBJ2-7, so the J call may be wrong. Germline assignment: CDR1 KGHSH and CDR2 LQKENI. The CDR3 is 14 amino acids. As DNA, the CDR3 is TGTGCCAGCTCACCCCGGGACGGTACCTACGAGCAGTACTTC. This sequence encodes CASSPRDGTYEQYF.

The chain joins TRBV13 to TRBJ2-3; D perhaps matches TRBD2 (5 bases). The CDR3 is 12 residues long. V lost 5 bases and J 9 bases, leaving 12 bases between the germline ends. Germline V CDR1 and CDR2: PRHDT, FYEKMQ (reference sequence). CDR3 amino acids: CASSPPPGTQYF. CDR3 bases: TGTGCCAGCAGCCCCCCCCCGGGGACGCAGTATTTT.

The V and J genes are TRBV6-1 and TRBJ2-5; D unclear. Germline V CDR1 and CDR2: MNHNS, SASEGT. The germline V and J ends were trimmed by 3 bases and 2 bases, with 13 bases remaining between them. This CDR3 has 15 residues. CDR3 coding DNA: TGTGCCAGCAGTGACCGTCCCAAAAATCAAGAGACCCAGTACTTC. This codes for CASSDRPKNQETQYF.

V is TRBV28 and J is TRBJ2-7, with 8 bases identical to TRBD2. The end of the DNA fits TRBJ2-5 better, so the J call may be wrong. Germline loops: CDR1 MDHEN, CDR2 SYDVKM. The CDR3 is 16 residues long. CDR3 sequence reads: CASSSRRAGARETQYF. The DNA for the CDR3 is TGTGCCAGCAGTTCAAGGCGAGCGGGAGCAAGGGAGACCCAGTACTTC.

The CDR3 spells CASIPGVNTEAFF. The CDR3 coding sequence is TGTGCCAGCATCCCGGGGGTAAACACTGAAGCTTTCTTT. This rearrangement joins TRBV21-1 to TRBJ1-1; the tabulated D call, TRBD1, remains unverified against the DNA. TRBV21-1 is tagged as a pseudogene. The length of the CDR3 is 13 residues.

This clonotype was picked up a small number of times. This chain joins TRBV7-9 and TRBJ2-5, with D perhaps TRBD2 (5 bases). Per germline, CDR1 SEHNR and CDR2 FQNEAQ (reference sequence). The CDR3 loop spans 13 amino acids. V was pared by 7 bases and J by 1 base, with 10 bases between. The CDR3 bases are TGTGCCAGCAAAATGGGAGTCCAAGAGACCCAGTACTTC. The encoded protein is CASKMGVQETQYF.

This clonotype has a count of ten or more. J is TRBJ2-1 and V is TRBV10-3; 9 bases agree with TRBD2. With 4 bases clipped from V and 5 bases from J, the junction kept 6 bases outside the gene matches. Germline loops: CDR1 ENHRY, CDR2 SYGVKD. CDR3 length: 15 amino acids. DNA of the CDR3: TGTGCCATCAGTGTTCAGCGGGGGGTTAACAATGAGCAGTTCTTC. As protein: CAISVQRGVNNEQFF.

The V call is TRBV10-3, the J call TRBJ2-7; the D is unclear. With the DNA end fitting TRBJ2-5 better, the J assignment may be wrong. This CDR3 has 15 amino acids. Germline V gene lookup returns CDR1 ENHRY and CDR2 SYGVKD. The CDR3 sequence is CAISALDSQGPTQYF. The CDR3, as DNA: TGTGCCATCAGTGCCCTAGACTCCCAAGGTCCGACCCAGTACTTC.

This clonotype was recorded many times. The J gene is TRBJ2-3, the V gene TRBV20-1; the match to TRBD2 covers 9 bases. The CDR3 contains 15 residues. The trim removed 1 base at V and 5 bases at J, leaving 7 bases unmatched. Germline-derived CDR1 and CDR2 are DFQATT and SNEGSKA (reference sequence). The CDR3 nucleotides are TGCAGTGCTAGAGGGCTAGCGGGGATGAAAGATACGCAGTATTTT. It codes for CSARGLAGMKDTQYF.

This clonotype was observed a few times. The V call is TRBV20-1, the J call TRBJ2-7, with 8 bases lining up with TRBD2. The CDR3 covers 13 residues. Germline assignment: CDR1 DFQATT and CDR2 SNEGSKA (reference sequence). CDR3 sequence: CSAAGAGSYEQYF. CDR3 coding DNA: TGCAGCGCAGCGGGGGCAGGGTCCTACGAGCAGTACTTC.